This record concerns one TCR beta chain sequence. The entry originates in a study of control samples from healthy donors and cancer patients. TCRdb's copy holds only in-frame clones and misses some; the assay was immunoSEQ multiplex PCR. The top ten hold about 3.2% of the sample, which has 120,000 to 150,000 clones, 80% to 95% seen once. Trimming took 5 bases from V and 4 from J; bases not matched to a gene: 4. CDR3 length: 14 amino acids. CDR1 and CDR2 from the germline V gene are SEHNR and FQNEAQ (reference sequence). Source material: blood. The source is a man aged 25 to 45 in good health. V is TRBV7-9 and J is TRBJ1-2; TRBD1 matches 10 bases. The CDR3 DNA is TGTGCCAGCAGCACGGGACAGGGGATCTATGGCTACACCTTC. The encoded protein is CASSTGQGIYGYTF.